Sequencing of this T cell receptor beta chain was carried out in a study of T cell responses to AZD1222 COVID-19 vaccine. Overall study results and limits: Clonal diversity may have been underestimated, and the donors were mostly white British, with more females than males. An increase in Spike-specific TCR breadth and depth was observed after two AZD1222 doses.

Germline V gene sequence: CDR1 MNHEY, CDR2 SVGAGI. The CDR3 consists of 14 residues. V gave up 2 bases and J gave up 4 bases, with 11 bases separating them. In regard to this clone: The antigen remains undetermined.

The data were produced by immunoSEQ multiplex PCR, yet TCRdb's version contains in-frame clones alone and is incomplete. Of roughly 110,000 clones in the sample, over 80% were seen once. Second-dose timings of about 4 or about 12 weeks were pooled. This receptor was identified in an adult who received the AZD1222 COVID-19 vaccine. Material: peripheral blood, obtained 28 days after the second AZD1222 dose. The V call is TRBV6-5, the J call TRBJ1-1; D is uncertain. The CDR3 protein is CASSYARTGTEAFF. CDR3 sequence (DNA): TGTGCCAGCAGTTACGCTCGAACGGGCACTGAAGCTTTCTTT.